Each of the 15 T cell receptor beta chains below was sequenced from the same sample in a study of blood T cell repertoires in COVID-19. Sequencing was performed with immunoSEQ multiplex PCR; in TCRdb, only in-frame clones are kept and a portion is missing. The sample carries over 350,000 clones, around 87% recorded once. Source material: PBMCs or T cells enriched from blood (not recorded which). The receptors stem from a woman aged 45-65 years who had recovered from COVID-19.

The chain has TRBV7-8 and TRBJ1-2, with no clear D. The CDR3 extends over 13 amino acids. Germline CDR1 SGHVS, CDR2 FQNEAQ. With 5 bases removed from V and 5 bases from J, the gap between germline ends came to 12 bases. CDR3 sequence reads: CASSLILAYGYTF. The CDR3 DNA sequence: TGTGCCAGCAGCCTGATTTTGGCTTATGGCTACACCTTC.

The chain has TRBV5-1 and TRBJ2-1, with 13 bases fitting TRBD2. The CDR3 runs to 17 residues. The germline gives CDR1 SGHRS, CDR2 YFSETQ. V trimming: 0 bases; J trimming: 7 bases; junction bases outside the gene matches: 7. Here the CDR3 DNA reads TGCGCCAGCAGCTTGGCGACACTAGCGGGGGGGCGAAATGAGCAGTTCTTC. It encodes CASSLATLAGGRNEQFF.

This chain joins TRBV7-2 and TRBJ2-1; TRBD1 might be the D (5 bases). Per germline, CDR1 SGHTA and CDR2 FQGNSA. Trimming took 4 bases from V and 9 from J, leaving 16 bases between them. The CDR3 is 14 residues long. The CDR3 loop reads CASSSRGTPSEQFF. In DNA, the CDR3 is TGTGCCAGCAGCTCTAGGGGAACCCCCAGTGAGCAGTTCTTC.

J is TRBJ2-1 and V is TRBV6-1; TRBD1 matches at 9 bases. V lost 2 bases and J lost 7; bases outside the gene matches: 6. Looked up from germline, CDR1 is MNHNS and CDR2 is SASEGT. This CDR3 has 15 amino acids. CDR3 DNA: TGTGCCAGCAGTGAATACAGGGGGCAGGTAAATGAGCAGTTCTTC. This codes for CASSEYRGQVNEQFF.

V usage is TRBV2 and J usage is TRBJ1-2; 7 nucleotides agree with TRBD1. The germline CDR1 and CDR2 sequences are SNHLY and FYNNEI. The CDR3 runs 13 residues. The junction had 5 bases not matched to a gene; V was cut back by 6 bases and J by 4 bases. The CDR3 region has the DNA TGTGCCAGCAGGGGACAGTCCCCCTATGGCTACACCTTC. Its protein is CASRGQSPYGYTF.

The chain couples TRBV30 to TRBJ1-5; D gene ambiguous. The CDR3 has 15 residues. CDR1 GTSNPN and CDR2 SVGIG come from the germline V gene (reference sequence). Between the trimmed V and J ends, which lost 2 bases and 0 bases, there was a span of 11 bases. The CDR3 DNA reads TGTGCCTGGAGTACCCCGGGGAATAGCAATCAGCCCCAGCATTTT. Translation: CAWSTPGNSNQPQHF.

The CDR3 is CASSLMTGSYEQYF. The CDR3 region has the DNA TGCGCCAGCAGCCTAATGACAGGCTCCTACGAGCAGTACTTC. The chain uses TRBV5-1 and TRBJ2-7, with a weak D call TRBD1 (6 bases). V gave up 4 bases and J gave up 0 bases, with 11 bases separating them. CDR1 is SGHRS and CDR2 is YFSETQ in the germline V gene. The CDR3 is 14 amino acids.

CDR3 sequence (DNA): TGTGCCAGCAGTTACTTCAAAGCAGGGGCTAATGGCTACACCTTC. Protein: CASSYFKAGANGYTF. V and J are TRBV6-5 and TRBJ1-2; D is possibly TRBD1 (6 bases). CDR1 and CDR2 from the germline V gene are MNHEY and SVGAGI. The CDR3 sequence is 15 residues long. V was shortened by 1 base and J by 6 bases, with 15 bases between the two germline ends.

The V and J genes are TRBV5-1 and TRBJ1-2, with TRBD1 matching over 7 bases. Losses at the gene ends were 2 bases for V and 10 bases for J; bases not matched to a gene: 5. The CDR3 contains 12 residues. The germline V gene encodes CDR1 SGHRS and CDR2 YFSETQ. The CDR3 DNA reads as TGCGCCAGCAGCTTTTTACAGGGGACCTACACCTTC. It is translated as CASSFLQGTYTF. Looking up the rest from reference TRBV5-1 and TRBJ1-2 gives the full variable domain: KAGVTQTPRYLIKTRGQQVTLSCSPISGHRSVSWYQQTPGQGLQFLFEYFSETQRNKGNFPGRFSGRQFSNSRSEMNVSTLELGDSALYLCASSFLQGTYTFGSGTRLTVV.

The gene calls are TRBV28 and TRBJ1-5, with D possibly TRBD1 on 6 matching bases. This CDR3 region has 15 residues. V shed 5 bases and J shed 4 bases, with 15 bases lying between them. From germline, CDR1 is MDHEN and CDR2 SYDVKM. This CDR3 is CASSPRGGRNQPQHF. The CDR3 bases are TGTGCCAGCAGTCCCAGAGGGGGACGAAATCAGCCCCAGCATTTT.

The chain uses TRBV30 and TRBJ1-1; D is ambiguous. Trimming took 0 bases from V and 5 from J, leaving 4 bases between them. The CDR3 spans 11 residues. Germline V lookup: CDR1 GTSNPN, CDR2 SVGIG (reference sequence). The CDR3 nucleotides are TGTGCCTGGAGTGTCTATACTGAAGCTTTCTTT. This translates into CAWSVYTEAFF.

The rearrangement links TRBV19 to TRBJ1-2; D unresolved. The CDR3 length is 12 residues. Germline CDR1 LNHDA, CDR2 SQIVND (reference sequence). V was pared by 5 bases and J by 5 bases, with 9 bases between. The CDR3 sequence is CASSSGGYGYTF. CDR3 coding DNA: TGTGCCAGTAGTTCCGGCGGATATGGCTACACCTTC.

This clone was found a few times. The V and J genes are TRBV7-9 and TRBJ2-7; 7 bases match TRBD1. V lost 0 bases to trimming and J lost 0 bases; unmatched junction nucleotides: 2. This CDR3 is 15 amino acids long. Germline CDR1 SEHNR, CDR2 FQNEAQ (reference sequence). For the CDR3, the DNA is TGTGCCAGCAGCTTAGCAGGGGGCGACTCCTACGAGCAGTACTTC. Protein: CASSLAGGDSYEQYF.

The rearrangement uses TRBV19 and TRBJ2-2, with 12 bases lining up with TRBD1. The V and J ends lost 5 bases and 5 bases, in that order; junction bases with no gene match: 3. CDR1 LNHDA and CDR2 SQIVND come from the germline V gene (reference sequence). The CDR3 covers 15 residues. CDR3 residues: CASSGTGGRTGELFF. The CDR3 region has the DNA TGTGCCAGTAGTGGGACAGGGGGCCGGACCGGGGAGCTGTTTTTT.

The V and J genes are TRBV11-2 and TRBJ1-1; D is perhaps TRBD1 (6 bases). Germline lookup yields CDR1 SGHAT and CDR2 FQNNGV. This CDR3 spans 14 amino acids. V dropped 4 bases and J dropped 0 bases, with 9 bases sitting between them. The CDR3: CASSSQGLNTEAFF. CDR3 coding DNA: TGTGCCAGCAGCTCGCAGGGGCTGAACACTGAAGCTTTCTTT.